These 18 T cell receptor beta chains were all obtained from the same sample, sequenced in a study of neurological immune-mediated disorders. TCRdb analysed the 5' RACE reads with MiXCR anew, one entry per CDR3 protein. The table has fewer than 75,000 distinct CDR3 sequences, 4.5% seen once. Sequencing used PBMCs. The receptors were sampled from a man in his thirties or forties with multiple sclerosis.

Ten or more counts support this clonotype. The chain employs TRBV10-3 and TRBJ2-7; no clear D. Germline-derived CDR1 and CDR2 are ENHRY and SYGVKD. This CDR3 has 14 amino acids. V dropped 3 bases and J dropped 3 bases, with 12 bases sitting between them. The CDR3 region is CAISDPDRGYEQYV. DNA for the CDR3: TGTGCCATCAGTGATCCGGACCGAGGCTACGAGCAGTACGTC.

This clonotype has more than one count but fewer than ten. The rearrangement links TRBV5-1 to TRBJ1-4, with 7 bases fitting TRBD1. Germline V CDR1 and CDR2: SGHRS, YFSETQ. The CDR3 contains 14 residues. Trimming at V came to 4 bases and at J to 6 bases, leaving 6 bases not matched to a gene. Written as DNA, the CDR3 is TGCGCCAGCAGCCGGACAGGAGGGGATGAAAAACTGTTTTTT. Amino acid sequence: CASSRTGGDEKLFF. The full variable domain, in which reference TRBV5-1 and TRBJ1-4 provide the parts outside the CDR3, is KAGVTQTPRYLIKTRGQQVTLSCSPISGHRSVSWYQQTPGQGLQFLFEYFSETQRNKGNFPGRFSGRQFSNSRSEMNVSTLELGDSALYLCASSRTGGDEKLFFGSGTQLSVL.

There are a few counts of this clonotype. The CDR3 bases are TGCAGCGGCACTGCAGGGGGCCCGGCAGATACGCAGTATTTT. Translating gives CSGTAGGPADTQYF. The rearrangement joins TRBV29-1 to TRBJ2-3; 8 bases match TRBD1. The V gene end was trimmed by 7 bases and the J gene end by 4 bases; junction bases not matched to a gene: 10. From germline, CDR1 is SQVTM and CDR2 ANQGSEA. The CDR3 has 14 amino acids.

The table lists this clonotype with many counts. V usage is TRBV6-5 and J usage is TRBJ2-1; TRBD2 aligns across 8 bases. The CDR3 covers 15 residues. V dropped 4 bases and J dropped 4; count of bases not matched to a gene: 6. Germline values: CDR1 MNHEY, CDR2 SVGAGI. The CDR3 is CASSWGLGDYNEQFF. The CDR3 DNA reads TGTGCCAGCAGTTGGGGACTAGGGGATTACAATGAGCAGTTCTTC.

This clonotype has a count of ten or more. The chain carries TRBV4-1 and TRBJ2-1; 9 bases are a match to TRBD2. From germline, CDR1 is MGHRA and CDR2 YSYEKL. This CDR3 comprises 14 residues. Germline trimming cut 4 bases from V and 7 bases from J; bases unmatched to any gene: 5. The CDR3, as DNA: TGCGCCAGCAGCCCCCTGGCGGGGGGGAATGAGCAGTTCTTC. Its translation is CASSPLAGGNEQFF.

At least ten counts were recorded for this clonotype. The chain uses TRBV20-1 and TRBJ2-1, with 9 bases aligning to TRBD2. V lost 0 bases to trimming and J lost 6 bases; unmatched junction nucleotides: 9. CDR3 length equals 16 residues. Germline V gene sequence: CDR1 DFQATT, CDR2 SNEGSKA (reference sequence). The CDR3 loop is CSARDRAGLATNEQFF. The CDR3 region has the DNA TGCAGTGCTAGAGATAGGGCCGGACTAGCGACCAATGAGCAGTTCTTC.

This clonotype showed up many times. CDR3 sequence reads: CASSEEGAGRAFF. CDR3 nucleotides: TGTGCCAGCAGTGAAGAGGGAGCAGGGAGAGCTTTCTTT. This rearrangement joins TRBV2 to TRBJ1-1; weak D call: TRBD1 (5 bases). V shed 1 base and J shed 10 bases, with 13 bases lying between them. The CDR3 is made up of 13 amino acids. Germline CDR1 SNHLY, CDR2 FYNNEI.

The V call is TRBV20-1, the J call TRBJ2-1; the match to TRBD2 covers 11 bases. After removal of 7 bases from V and 4 bases from J, the junction contained 9 bases not matched to a gene. The germline V gene has CDR1 DFQATT and CDR2 SNEGSKA (reference sequence). The CDR3 runs to 15 residues. The CDR3: CSGYSTSGGYNEQFF. The CDR3 coding sequence is TGCAGTGGCTACTCTACTAGCGGGGGTTACAATGAGCAGTTCTTC.

This clonotype was counted only a few times. The V and J genes are TRBV18 and TRBJ1-5; D may be TRBD1 (5 bases). From germline, CDR1 is KGHSH and CDR2 LQKENI. V was trimmed by 4 bases and J by 5 bases, leaving 6 bases between them. The CDR3 loop spans 12 amino acids. The CDR3 region has the DNA TGTGCCAGCTCACGGGACGATCAGCCCCAGCATTTT. This translates into CASSRDDQPQHF.

This chain connects TRBV27 to TRBJ1-1, with 11 bases matching TRBD1. Germline assignment: CDR1 MNHEY and CDR2 SMNVEV (reference sequence). Trimming took 5 bases from V and 5 from J; bases not matched to a gene: 7. The CDR3 covers 15 residues. CDR3 nucleotides: TGTGCCAGCAGTACCTGGACAGGGGGCCGTACTGAAGCTTTCTTT. Translation gives CASSTWTGGRTEAFF.

This clonotype has ten or more counts. V is TRBV5-1 and J is TRBJ2-1; D gene unclear. This CDR3 spans 15 amino acids. Germline V gene sequence: CDR1 SGHRS, CDR2 YFSETQ. With 1 base removed from V and 5 bases from J, the gap between germline ends came to 13 bases. CDR3 amino acids: CASSLSGTTDNEQFF. The CDR3 DNA reads as TGCGCCAGCAGCTTGTCCGGTACTACAGACAATGAGCAGTTCTTC.

This clonotype was counted at least ten times. V gene TRBV10-3 combines with J gene TRBJ1-2, with 7 nucleotides matching TRBD1. The CDR3 has 15 residues. CDR1 is ENHRY, CDR2 SYGVKD, per germline. The ends lost 3 bases at V and 5 bases at J; junction bases unmatched: 9. The CDR3 reads CAISESGQLVYGYTF. The CDR3 DNA reads TGTGCCATCAGTGAATCGGGACAGCTGGTATATGGCTACACCTTC.

This clonotype has ten or more counts. The chain couples TRBV7-6 to TRBJ2-7; the match to TRBD2 covers 7 bases. Trimming removed 0 bases from V and 3 bases from J; junction bases left unmatched: 5. This CDR3 has 15 residues. The germline CDR1 and CDR2 sequences are SGHVS and FNYEAQ. The chain's CDR3 is CASSLAASGYYEQYF. The DNA of the CDR3 is TGTGCCAGCAGCTTAGCGGCTAGCGGATACTACGAGCAGTACTTC.

This chain connects TRBV6-6 to TRBJ1-5, with a tentative D call TRBD1 (5 bases). Deletions cut 2 bases from V and 7 bases from J, with 15 bases between. The germline CDR1 and CDR2 sequences are MNHNY and SVGAGI (reference sequence). The CDR3 runs 15 residues. CDR3 DNA: TGTGCCAGCAGTTACCGGGACTTTGTGGTGCAGCCCCAGCATTTT. This gives the protein CASSYRDFVVQPQHF.

This clonotype was seen ten or more times. This chain links TRBV5-1 with TRBJ1-1, with 9 bases fitting TRBD1. This CDR3 is built from 15 residues. Germline CDR1 and CDR2: SGHRS and YFSETQ. V lost 4 bases to trimming and J lost 1 base; unmatched junction nucleotides: 5. CDR3 bases: TGCGCCAGCAGCGAACAGACAGGGGGGAACACTGAAGCTTTCTTT. Translation: CASSEQTGGNTEAFF.

Many counts were recorded for this clonotype. The CDR3 bases are TGTGCCACCAGTGATGGGTGGGGTAGGCAGCCCCAGCATTTT. It encodes CATSDGWGRQPQHF. The V and J genes are TRBV24-1 and TRBJ1-5; D is unresolved. The CDR3 is 14 amino acids. V was shortened by 3 bases and J by 7 bases, with 12 bases between the two germline ends. Germline V gene lookup returns CDR1 KGHDR and CDR2 SFDVKD.

This clonotype came up a few times. This chain uses TRBV5-1 with TRBJ2-5, with D possibly TRBD1 on 6 matching bases. V lost 5 bases, J lost 2 bases, and 10 bases lay in between. CDR3 length equals 13 residues. Germline loops: CDR1 SGHRS, CDR2 YFSETQ. Here the CDR3 DNA reads TGCGCCAGCAGGACAGGAGCTCAAGAGACCCAGTACTTC. It yields the protein CASRTGAQETQYF.

Details on this clonotype: One junction end does not reproduce the germline sequence, and a read error may be involved. This chain links TRBV7-9 with TRBJ1-1, with no clear D. The CDR3 runs 13 residues. CDR1 SEHNR and CDR2 FQNEAQ come from the germline V gene (reference sequence). CDR3 DNA: TGCACCAGCAGCGTATACACGAACACTGAAGCTTTCTTT. Residues: CTSSVYTNTEAFF.